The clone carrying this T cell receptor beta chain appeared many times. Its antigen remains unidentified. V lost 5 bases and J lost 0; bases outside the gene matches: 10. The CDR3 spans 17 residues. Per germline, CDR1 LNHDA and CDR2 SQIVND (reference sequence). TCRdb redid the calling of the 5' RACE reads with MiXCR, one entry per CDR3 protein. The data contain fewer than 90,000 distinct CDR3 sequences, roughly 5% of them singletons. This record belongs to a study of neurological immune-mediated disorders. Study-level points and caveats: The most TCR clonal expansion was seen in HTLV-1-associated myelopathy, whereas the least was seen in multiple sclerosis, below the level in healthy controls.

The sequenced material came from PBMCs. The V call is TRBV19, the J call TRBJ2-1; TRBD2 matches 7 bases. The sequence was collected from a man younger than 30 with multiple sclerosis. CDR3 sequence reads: CASSLGGGGSSYNEQFF. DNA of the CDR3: TGTGCCAGTAGTTTGGGCGGCGGCGGGAGCTCCTACAATGAGCAGTTCTTC. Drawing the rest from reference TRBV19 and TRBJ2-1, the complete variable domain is DGGITQSPKYLFRKEGQNVTLSCEQNLNHDAMYWYRQDPGQGLRLIYYSQIVNDFQKGDIAEGYSVSREKKESFPLTVTSAQKNPTAFYLCASSLGGGGSSYNEQFFGPGTRLTVL.